This T cell receptor (beta chain) was sequenced in a study of blood T cell repertoires in COVID-19 (TCRdb year 2020). In the study overall: Samples from collaborators originated in the United States, Italy and Spain and spanned both the acute and convalescent phases of COVID-19. The material from the prospective study consisted of cDNA or gDNA derived from T cells, B-cell-depleted T cells, or PBMCs. The dataset comprised deeply sampled blood TCRbeta repertoires from subjects exposed to, actively infected with, or recovered from COVID-19. The repertoires were released in a freely available public database intended as a resource for research on the immune response to SARS-CoV-2. Samples came from the ongoing ImmuneRACE study (first 160 participants) plus 1,254 subjects from 6 global collaborators. The sample metadata nearly always contained a de-identified subject ID, COVID-19 status, age in years and sex. Where available, HLA class I and class II types were obtained from metadata supplied by the sample provider rather than from assay-based typing. Overall study results and their limits: How much clinical and demographic metadata was included differed by source and by participant, and the metadata was provided uncurated.

One collaborating source in Seattle enrolled patients during active infection and followed them longitudinally through the course of disease. Collaborating institutions collected whole blood in K2EDTA tubes following their own protocols. For TCRbeta analysis, collaborator samples were shipped as frozen whole blood, as isolated PBMCs, or as DNA extracted from either sample type. The immunoSEQ Assay, a bias-controlled multiplex PCR, was used to amplify TCRbeta CDR3 regions from genomic DNA. The original methods were these. Within the assay, amplification of reference gene primers was used to estimate how many nucleated cells each sample contained. To quantify the absolute abundance of each unique TCRbeta CDR3 rearrangement, sequence reads were collapsed and filtered. For each sample, productive Simpson clonality was calculated as the square root of Simpson's diversity index across productive rearrangements. Held by TCRdb, this immuneACCESS table contains in-frame sequences only and omits some clones. Under half of the omission traces to an unresolved V gene where checked; the cause of the rest is unknown. That table is the source of V, J and clone size, and D and trimming were worked out from the DNA. Present in this sample are approximately 390,000 clones, about 89% of which were seen just once. Jointly, the top ten make up roughly 2.1% of the sample.

Points on this clone: The antigen this receptor binds is unknown. Base qualities are not provided; no much larger clone lies one nucleotide away.

The sequence derives from a woman aged 60 to 75 with COVID-19, enrolled during active disease. Material for sequencing was peripheral blood.

The DNA sequence is TGTGCCAGCAGTTTTGGGACATGGGACAGCGGTTCACCCCTCCACTTT. This is translated as CASSFGTWDSGSPLHF. The chain is made from TRBV2 and TRBJ1-6; 7 middle bases align to TRBD1. Trimming removed 5 bases from V and 9 bases from J; the gene matches leave 13 bases unexplained. Reading the germline V gene gives CDR1 SNHLY and CDR2 FYNNEI. The CDR3 contains 16 residues, cysteine and phenylalanine counted. The CDR3 DNA has 48 bases and is translated from base 1.